In its sample, the clone carrying this T cell receptor (beta chain) ranks as medium-sized (0.01 to 0.1%). Its antigen is not identified. The CDR3 sequence is 14 residues long. Germline CDR1 reads DFQATT; CDR2 reads SNEGSKA (reference sequence). Deletions cut 5 bases from V and 8 bases from J, with 19 bases between. This record comes from a study of spatial heterogeneity in lung cancer. Points from the study as a whole: Expanded alpha and beta TCR counts within tumors tracked tumor mutation counts.

TCRdb reanalysed the 5' RACE reads using MiXCR and keeps one entry per CDR3 protein. The sample contains fewer than 9,500 distinct CDR3 sequences, about 2.7% of which appear only once. Regarding time point: sample taken at primary tumor resection. This material consisted of lung tumor tissue, taken at surgery. The receptor was isolated from a male donor with early-stage non-small cell lung cancer. The V call is TRBV20-1, the J call TRBJ2-1; possible D gene TRBD2, 6 bases. In DNA form, the CDR3 reads TGCAGTGCTTTACCGGGACTCCCTATGGATGAGCAGTTCTTC. This translates into CSALPGLPMDEQFF.